These T cell receptor beta chains were read from a single sample in a study of cytotoxic CD8 clonotypes in ibrutinib-treated CLL. Here immunoSEQ multiplex PCR was the method, and the copy in TCRdb shows in-frame clones only, minus some. The sample records some 28,000 clones, approximately 62% being singletons. Source: PBMCs, taken before ibrutinib treatment. The receptors originated from a human donor with chronic lymphocytic leukemia. The CDR3 runs from the conserved cysteine through the conserved F or W. The D gene is left open where the match is weak. Clone size, where shown, is once, few, many, or a class for clones that have expanded.

TRBV11-2	.	TRBJ1-6	.	CASSLGTSSTVPLHF	TGTGCCAGCAGCTTAGGGACCAGCTCCACGGTCCCCCTCCACTTT
TRBV29-1	.	TRBJ1-2	.	CSVVSRDTYGYTF	TGCAGCGTTGTGTCACGGGACACCTATGGCTACACCTTC
TRBV4-1	TRBD1	TRBJ1-2	.	CASSHGNYRGPNYGYTF	TGCGCCAGCAGCCATGGCAACTACAGGGGTCCAAACTATGGCTACACCTTC
TRBV19	.	TRBJ1-5	once	CASSTSTGPQHF	TGTGCCAGTAGCACCTCCACGGGGCCCCAGCATTTT
TRBV5-6	.	TRBJ1-1	few	CASSPFEMGTEAFF	TGTGCCAGCAGCCCCTTTGAGATGGGCACTGAAGCTTTCTTT
TRBV4-2	.	TRBJ1-2	.	CASSQEGDGGPYGYTF	TGTGCCAGCAGCCAAGAAGGGGACGGGGGACCCTATGGCTACACCTTC
TRBV6-4	.	TRBJ1-2	few	CASSDRGYGYTF	TGTGCCAGCAGTGACAGGGGGTATGGCTACACCTTC
TRBV7-2	.	TRBJ1-1	.	CASSSQWDTEAFF	TGTGCCAGCAGCTCACAGTGGGACACTGAAGCTTTCTTT
TRBV5-1	TRBD1	TRBJ1-2	.	CASSVTGTETNYGYTF	TGCGCCAGCAGCGTTACCGGGACAGAGACTAACTATGGCTACACCTTC
TRBV5-5	TRBD2	TRBJ2-7	.	CASTPGLMSTYEQYF	TGTGCCAGCACCCCGGGACTAATGAGTACGTACGAGCAGTACTTC
TRBV10-2	.	TRBJ2-1	.	CASSVRMSEQFF	TGCGCCAGCAGTGTTCGGATGAGTGAGCAGTTCTTC
TRBV6-4	TRBD2	TRBJ2-1	few	CASSSTAGAYNEQFF	TGTGCCAGCAGCTCTACAGCGGGAGCGTACAATGAGCAGTTCTTC
TRBV7-9	.	TRBJ2-3	.	CASSEWGAGDTQYF	TGTGCCAGCAGCGAATGGGGGGCAGGAGATACGCAGTATTTT
TRBV5-1	TRBD2	TRBJ2-1	.	CASSPGGGEQFF	TGCGCCAGCAGCCCGGGAGGGGGTGAGCAGTTCTTC
TRBV6-5	TRBD2	TRBJ2-7	few	CASSKREFHEQYF	TGTGCCAGTAGTAAGCGGGAGTTCCACGAGCAGTACTTC
TRBV5-1	TRBD2	TRBJ2-1	.	CASSLLRTSGGNEQFF	TGCGCCAGCAGCCTGCTCAGGACTAGCGGGGGCAATGAGCAGTTCTTC
TRBV9	.	TRBJ2-3	.	CASSGGDSGTQYF	TGTGCCAGCAGCGGGGGTGACAGCGGTACGCAGTATTTT
TRBV13	.	TRBJ1-2	.	CASSLRVRTNYGYTF	TGTGCCAGCAGCTTACGTGTGAGAACTAACTATGGCTACACCTTC
TRBV7-8	.	TRBJ2-3	.	CASSLVGGASTDTQYF	TGTGCCAGCAGCTTAGTCGGCGGTGCTAGCACAGATACGCAGTATTTT
TRBV27	TRBD1	TRBJ2-7	few	CASRQKGQGGYEQYF	TGTGCCAGCAGGCAAAAGGGACAGGGGGGCTACGAGCAGTACTTC
TRBV18	.	TRBJ2-5	.	CASSPPGRQETQYF	TGTGCCAGCTCACCACCGGGACGCCAAGAGACCCAGTACTTC
TRBV6-5	TRBD1	TRBJ1-6	few	CASSYLTGQNSPLHF	TGTGCCAGCAGTTATCTGACAGGGCAAAATTCACCCCTCCACTTT
TRBV11-2	.	TRBJ2-3	.	CASSPLIAGTDTQYF	TGTGCCAGCAGCCCCCTCATTGCAGGTACAGATACGCAGTATTTT
TRBV18	.	TRBJ2-3	.	CASSPGLPDTQYF	TGTGCCAGCTCGCCGGGACTCCCAGATACGCAGTATTTT
TRBV29-1	.	TRBJ1-1	.	CSVAQTMNTEAFF	TGCAGCGTTGCCCAGACCATGAACACTGAAGCTTTCTTT
TRBV2	.	TRBJ1-5	.	CASSLRDNQPQHF	TGTGCCAGCAGTCTGAGAGACAATCAGCCCCAGCATTTT
TRBV4-1	.	TRBJ2-5	few	CASSQDGRRETQYF	TGCGCCAGCAGCCAAGACGGCCGTCGGGAGACCCAGTACTTC
TRBV19	.	TRBJ1-3	few	CASSPGTGNTIYF	TGTGCCAGTAGCCCGGGGACTGGAAACACCATATATTTT
TRBV5-8	.	TRBJ2-2	.	CASRLNTGELFF	TGTGCCAGCAGACTTAACACCGGGGAGCTGTTTTTT
TRBV30	TRBD2	TRBJ2-3	few	CAWIRGGSTDTQYF	TGTGCCTGGATCCGCGGGGGGAGCACAGATACGCAGTATTTT
TRBV19	TRBD1	TRBJ2-7	.	CASSSTGDDYEQYF	TGTGCCAGTAGTAGTACAGGGGACGACTACGAGCAGTACTTC
TRBV2	TRBD2	TRBJ2-5	.	CASSEARLAGLETQYF	TGTGCCAGCAGTGAAGCAAGATTAGCGGGTTTAGAGACCCAGTACTTC
TRBV7-9	.	TRBJ2-4	.	CASSWVGALKNIQYF	TGTGCCAGCAGCTGGGTCGGGGCCCTCAAAAACATTCAGTACTTC
TRBV27	.	TRBJ2-6	few	CASTVSGANVLTF	TGTGCCAGCACCGTCTCTGGGGCCAACGTCCTGACTTTC
TRBV7-9	.	TRBJ1-2	.	CASSLGVGRENGYTF	TGTGCCAGCAGCTTAGGGGTAGGCAGGGAAAATGGCTACACCTTC
TRBV7-8	TRBD2	TRBJ2-7	.	CASSFERGYEQYF	TGTGCCAGCAGCTTCGAGCGGGGCTACGAGCAGTACTTC
TRBV6-5	TRBD1	TRBJ1-4	few	CASRYSGTGAEKLFF	TGTGCCAGCAGATATTCCGGGACAGGAGCCGAAAAACTGTTTTTT
TRBV18	.	TRBJ2-7	.	CASLTTGTDEQYF	TGTGCCAGCCTAACCACAGGAACGGACGAGCAGTACTTC
TRBV7-2	.	TRBJ1-2	few	CASSLARNNYGYTF	TGTGCCAGCAGCTTAGCCCGCAATAACTATGGCTACACCTTC